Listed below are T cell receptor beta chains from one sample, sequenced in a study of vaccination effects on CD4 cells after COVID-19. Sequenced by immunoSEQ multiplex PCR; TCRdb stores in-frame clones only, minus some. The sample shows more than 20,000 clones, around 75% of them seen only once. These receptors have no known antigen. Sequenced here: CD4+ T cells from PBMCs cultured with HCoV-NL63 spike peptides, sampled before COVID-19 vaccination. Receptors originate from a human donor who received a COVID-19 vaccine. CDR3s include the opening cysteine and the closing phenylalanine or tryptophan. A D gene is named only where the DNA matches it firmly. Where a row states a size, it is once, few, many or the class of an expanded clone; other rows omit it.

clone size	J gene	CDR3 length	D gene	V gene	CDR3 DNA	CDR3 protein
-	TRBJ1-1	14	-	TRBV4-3	TGCGCCAGCAGCCAAGATGCGGGTAACACTGAAGCTTTCTTT	CASSQDAGNTEAFF
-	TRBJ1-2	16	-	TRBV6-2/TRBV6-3	TGTGCCAGCAGTTACACAACAGGTTTGACGGCCTATGGCTACACCTTC	CASSYTTGLTAYGYTF
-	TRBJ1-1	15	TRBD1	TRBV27	TGTGCCAGCAGTCCGATGACAGGGGTAAGGACTGAAGCTTTCTTT	CASSPMTGVRTEAFF
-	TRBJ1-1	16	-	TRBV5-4	TGTGCCAGCAGCTTGGCCGGGGCAGGACCGAACACTGAAGCTTTCTTT	CASSLAGAGPNTEAFF
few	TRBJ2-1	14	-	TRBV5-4	TGTGCCAGCAGGATACGGGAGAATTTGAATGAGCAGTTCTTC	CASRIRENLNEQFF
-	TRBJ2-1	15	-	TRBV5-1	TGCGCCAGCAGCTTGGGCGGGAAGTCGTACAATGAGCAGTTCTTC	CASSLGGKSYNEQFF
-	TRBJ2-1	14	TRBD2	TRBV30	TGTGCCTGGAGTGTTTCTAGCGGGTTCAATGAGCAGTTCTTC	CAWSVSSGFNEQFF
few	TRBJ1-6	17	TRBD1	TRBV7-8	TGTGCCAGCAGCTTAGTTTGGACAGGGGGCGATAATTCACCCCTCCACTTT	CASSLVWTGGDNSPLHF
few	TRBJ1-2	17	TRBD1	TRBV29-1	TGCAGCTCCTTTCGGGACATTGGACAGGGGCAAGACTATGGCTACACCTTC	CSSFRDIGQGQDYGYTF
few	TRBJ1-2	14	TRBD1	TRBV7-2	TGTGCCAGCAGCTTAGAAGCAGGGGGGTATGGCTACACCTTC	CASSLEAGGYGYTF
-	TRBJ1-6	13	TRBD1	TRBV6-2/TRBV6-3	TGTGCCAGCAGCCACGGACAGGTCCCACCCCTCCACTTT	CASSHGQVPPLHF
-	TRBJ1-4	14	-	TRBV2	TGTGCCAGCAGTGTTGGGGGATACAATGAAAAACTGTTTTTT	CASSVGGYNEKLFF
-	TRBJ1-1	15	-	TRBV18	TGTGCCAGCTCACCGAATCGACAGGTCAACACTGAAGCTTTCTTT	CASSPNRQVNTEAFF
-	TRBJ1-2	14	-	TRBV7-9	TGTGCCAGCAGCTGGGGGACAATTGACTATGGCTACACCTTC	CASSWGTIDYGYTF
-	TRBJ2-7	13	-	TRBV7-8	TGTGCCAGCAGCTTAGCAGGCTCTGAGAGGCAGTACTTC	CASSLAGSERQYF
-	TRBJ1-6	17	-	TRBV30	TGTGCCTGGAGTGCAGGGTGGACGAGCTCCTATAATTCACCCCTCCACTTT	CAWSAGWTSSYNSPLHF
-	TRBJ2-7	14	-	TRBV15	TGTGCCACCAGCAGGGGGACGGTCCCCTACGAGCAGTACTTC	CATSRGTVPYEQYF
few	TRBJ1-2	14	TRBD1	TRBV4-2	TGTGCCAGCAGCCCGAACAGGGGAGAGTATGGCTACACCTTC	CASSPNRGEYGYTF
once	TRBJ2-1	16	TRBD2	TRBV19	TGTGCCAGTAGTAAGGCGGGAGGCTTATCCTACAATGAGCAGTTCTTC	CASSKAGGLSYNEQFF
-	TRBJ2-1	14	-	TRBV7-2	TGTGCCAGCAGCTCCCCTGGAGAGTACAATGAGCAGTTCTTC	CASSSPGEYNEQFF
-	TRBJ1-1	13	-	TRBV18	TGTGCCAGCTCACCAATTCAAAACACTGAAGCTTTCTTT	CASSPIQNTEAFF